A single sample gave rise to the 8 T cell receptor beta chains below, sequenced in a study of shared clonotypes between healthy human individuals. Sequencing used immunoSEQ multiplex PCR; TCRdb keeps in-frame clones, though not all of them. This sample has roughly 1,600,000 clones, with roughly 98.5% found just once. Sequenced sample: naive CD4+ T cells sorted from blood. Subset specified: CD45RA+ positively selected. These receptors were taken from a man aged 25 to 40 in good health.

This chain's CDR3 is CASSTGDRGGLNTGELFF. The CDR3 DNA is TGTGCCAGTAGTACCGGAGACAGGGGTGGCCTTAACACCGGGGAGCTGTTTTTT. The V call is TRBV19, the J call TRBJ2-2; 8 bases match TRBD1. The V gene's germline CDR1 is LNHDA and CDR2 SQIVND (reference sequence). Trimming at V came to 4 bases and at J to 2 bases, leaving 12 bases not matched to a gene. This CDR3 has 18 amino acids.

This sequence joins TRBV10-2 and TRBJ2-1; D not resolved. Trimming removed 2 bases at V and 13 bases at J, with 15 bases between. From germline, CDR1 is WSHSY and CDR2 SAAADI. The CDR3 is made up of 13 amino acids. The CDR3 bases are TGCGCCAGCAGTGAGAATCAAAGTCGCCGACAGTTCTTC. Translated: CASSENQSRRQFF.

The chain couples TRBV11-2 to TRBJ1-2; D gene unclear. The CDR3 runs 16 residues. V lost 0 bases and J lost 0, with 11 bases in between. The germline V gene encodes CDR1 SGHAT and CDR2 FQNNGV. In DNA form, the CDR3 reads TGTGCCAGCAGCTTAGATTTGGCCGTAGCTAACTATGGCTACACCTTC. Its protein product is CASSLDLAVANYGYTF. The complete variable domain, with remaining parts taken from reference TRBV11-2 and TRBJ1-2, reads EAGVAQSPRYKIIEKRQSVAFWCNPISGHATLYWYQQILGQGPKLLIQFQNNGVVDDSQLPKDRFSAERLKGVDSTLKIQPAKLEDSAVYLCASSLDLAVANYGYTFGSGTRLTVV.

DNA for the CDR3: TGTGCCAGCAGCCCCCCCGGGACAGGGAGGGAAAAACTGTTTTTT. This gives the protein CASSPPGTGREKLFF. The rearrangement joins TRBV5-4 to TRBJ1-4; 9 bases fit TRBD1. V trimming: 4 bases; J trimming: 8 bases; junction bases outside the gene matches: 9. The CDR3 length is 15 residues. Germline CDR1 reads SGHNT; CDR2 reads YYREEE (reference sequence). The full variable domain, with the rest looked up from reference TRBV5-4 and TRBJ1-4, is ETGVTQSPTHLIKTRGQQVTLRCSSQSGHNTVSWYQQALGQGPQFIFQYYREEENGRGNFPPRFSGLQFPNYSSELNVNALELDDSALYLCASSPPGTGREKLFFGSGTQLSVL.

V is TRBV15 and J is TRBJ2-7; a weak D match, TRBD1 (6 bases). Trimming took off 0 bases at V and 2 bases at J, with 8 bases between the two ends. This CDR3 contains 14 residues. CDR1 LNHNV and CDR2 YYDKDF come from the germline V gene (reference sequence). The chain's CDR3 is CATSRENRAYEQYF. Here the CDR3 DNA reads TGTGCCACCAGCAGAGAAAACAGGGCCTACGAGCAGTACTTC.

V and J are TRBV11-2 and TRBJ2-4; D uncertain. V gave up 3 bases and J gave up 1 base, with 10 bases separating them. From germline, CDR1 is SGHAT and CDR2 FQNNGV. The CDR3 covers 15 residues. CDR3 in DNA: TGTGCCAGCAGCTTGCGTTTGGCGGCCAAAAACATTCAGTACTTC. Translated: CASSLRLAAKNIQYF. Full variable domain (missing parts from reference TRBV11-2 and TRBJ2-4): EAGVAQSPRYKIIEKRQSVAFWCNPISGHATLYWYQQILGQGPKLLIQFQNNGVVDDSQLPKDRFSAERLKGVDSTLKIQPAKLEDSAVYLCASSLRLAAKNIQYFGAGTRLSVL.

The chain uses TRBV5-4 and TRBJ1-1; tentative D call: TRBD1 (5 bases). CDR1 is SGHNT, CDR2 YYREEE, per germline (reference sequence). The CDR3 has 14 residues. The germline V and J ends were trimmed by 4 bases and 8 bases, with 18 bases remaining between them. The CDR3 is CASSQRAGLTEAFF. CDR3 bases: TGTGCCAGCAGCCAGCGGGCAGGGCTGACCGAAGCTTTCTTT.

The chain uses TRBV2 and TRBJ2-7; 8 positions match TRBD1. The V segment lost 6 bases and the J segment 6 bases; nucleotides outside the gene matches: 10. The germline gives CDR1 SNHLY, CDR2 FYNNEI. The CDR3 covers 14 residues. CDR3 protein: CASRSGQGRGEQYF. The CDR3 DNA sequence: TGTGCCAGCAGATCAGGACAGGGACGGGGCGAGCAGTACTTC.